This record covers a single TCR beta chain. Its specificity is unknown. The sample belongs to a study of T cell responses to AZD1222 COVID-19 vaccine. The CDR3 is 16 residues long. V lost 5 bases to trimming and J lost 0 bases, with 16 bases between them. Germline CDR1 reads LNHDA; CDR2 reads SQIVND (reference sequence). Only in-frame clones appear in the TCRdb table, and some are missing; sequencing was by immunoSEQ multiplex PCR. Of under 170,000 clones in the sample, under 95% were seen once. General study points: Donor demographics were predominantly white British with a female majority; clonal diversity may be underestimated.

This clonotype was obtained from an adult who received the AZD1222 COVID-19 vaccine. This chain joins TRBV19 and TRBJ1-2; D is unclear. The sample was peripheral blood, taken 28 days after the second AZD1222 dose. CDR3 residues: CASSHQLDLANYGYTF. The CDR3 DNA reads TGTGCCAGTAGTCACCAGCTAGATTTAGCTAACTATGGCTACACCTTC.